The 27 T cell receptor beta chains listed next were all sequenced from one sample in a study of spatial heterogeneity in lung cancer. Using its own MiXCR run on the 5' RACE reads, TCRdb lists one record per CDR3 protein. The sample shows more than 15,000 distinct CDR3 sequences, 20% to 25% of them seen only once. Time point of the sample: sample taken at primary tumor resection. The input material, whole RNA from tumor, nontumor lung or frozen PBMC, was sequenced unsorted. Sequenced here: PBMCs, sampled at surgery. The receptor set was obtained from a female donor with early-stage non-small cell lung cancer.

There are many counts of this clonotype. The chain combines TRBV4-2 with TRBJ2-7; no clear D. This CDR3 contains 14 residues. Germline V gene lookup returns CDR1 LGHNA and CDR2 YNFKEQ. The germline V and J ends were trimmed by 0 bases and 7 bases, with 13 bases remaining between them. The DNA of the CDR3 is TGTGCCAGCAGCCAAGATGAGTATGGGCGGGAGCAGTACTTC. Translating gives CASSQDEYGREQYF.

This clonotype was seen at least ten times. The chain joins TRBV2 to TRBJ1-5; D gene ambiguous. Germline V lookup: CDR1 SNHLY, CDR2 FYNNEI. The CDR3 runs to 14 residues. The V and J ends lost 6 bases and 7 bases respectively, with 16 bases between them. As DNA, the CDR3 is TGTGCCAGCAGCTTTGGCCGTGGCGGGCAGCCCCAGCATTTT. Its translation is CASSFGRGGQPQHF.

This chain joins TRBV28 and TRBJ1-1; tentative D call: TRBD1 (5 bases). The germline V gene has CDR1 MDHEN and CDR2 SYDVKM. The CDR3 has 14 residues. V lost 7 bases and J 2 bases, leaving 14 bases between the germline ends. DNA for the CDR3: TGTGCCAGCACGCTTGACAGCTCTAACACTGAAGCTTTCTTT. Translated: CASTLDSSNTEAFF.

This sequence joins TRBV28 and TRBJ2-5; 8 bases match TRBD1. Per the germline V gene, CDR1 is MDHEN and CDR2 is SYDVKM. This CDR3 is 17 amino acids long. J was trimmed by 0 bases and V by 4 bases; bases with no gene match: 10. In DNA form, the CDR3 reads TGTGCCAGCAGTTCTCAAACGGGACAGGAAAACCAAGAGACCCAGTACTTC. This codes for CASSSQTGQENQETQYF.

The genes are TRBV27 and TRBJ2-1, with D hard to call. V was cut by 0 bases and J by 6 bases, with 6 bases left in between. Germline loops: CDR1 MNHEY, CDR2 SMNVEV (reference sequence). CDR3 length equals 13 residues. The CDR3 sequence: CASSLSPFNEQFF. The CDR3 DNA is TGTGCCAGCAGTTTATCGCCCTTCAATGAGCAGTTCTTC.

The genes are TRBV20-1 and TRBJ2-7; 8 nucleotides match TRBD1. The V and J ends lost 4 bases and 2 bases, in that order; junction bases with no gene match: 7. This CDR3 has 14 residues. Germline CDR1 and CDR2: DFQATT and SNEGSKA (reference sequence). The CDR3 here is CSANAGGGTYEQYV. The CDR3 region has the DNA TGCAGTGCTAACGCAGGGGGCGGAACCTACGAGCAGTACGTC.

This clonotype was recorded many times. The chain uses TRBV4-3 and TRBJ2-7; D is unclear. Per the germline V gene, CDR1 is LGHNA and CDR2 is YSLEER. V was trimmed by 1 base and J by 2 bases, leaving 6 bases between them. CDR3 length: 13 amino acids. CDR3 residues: CASSQVVAYEQYF. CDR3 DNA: TGCGCCAGCAGCCAAGTGGTGGCCTACGAGCAGTACTTC.

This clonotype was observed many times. The CDR3 DNA reads as TGTGCCAGCAGCTTATCAGTAGGAAATTCACCCCTCCACTTT. Amino acid sequence: CASSLSVGNSPLHF. The chain links TRBV6-2 or TRBV6-3 to TRBJ1-6, with unresolved D. Germline values: CDR1 MNHEY, CDR2 SVGEGT. The germline V and J ends were trimmed by 6 bases and 7 bases, with 13 bases remaining between them. The CDR3 loop spans 14 amino acids.

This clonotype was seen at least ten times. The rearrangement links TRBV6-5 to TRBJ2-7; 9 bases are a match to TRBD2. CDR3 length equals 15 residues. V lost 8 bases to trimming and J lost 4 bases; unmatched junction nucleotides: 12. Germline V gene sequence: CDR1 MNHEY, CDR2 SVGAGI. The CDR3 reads CASASKAGGWYEQYF. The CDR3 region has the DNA TGTGCCAGCGCCTCGAAAGCGGGAGGATGGTACGAGCAGTACTTC.

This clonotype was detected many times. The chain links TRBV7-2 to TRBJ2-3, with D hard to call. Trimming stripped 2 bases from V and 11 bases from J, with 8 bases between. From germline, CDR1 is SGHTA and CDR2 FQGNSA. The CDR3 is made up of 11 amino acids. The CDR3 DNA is TGTGCCAGCAGCTTACAATACGGGCAGTATTTT. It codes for CASSLQYGQYF.

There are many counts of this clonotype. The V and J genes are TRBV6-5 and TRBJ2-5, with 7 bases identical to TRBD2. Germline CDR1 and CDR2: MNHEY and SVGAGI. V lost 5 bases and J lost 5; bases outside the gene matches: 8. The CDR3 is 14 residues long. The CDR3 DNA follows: TGTGCCAGCAGTCAATCGGAGGGAGGGGAGACCCAGTACTTC. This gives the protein CASSQSEGGETQYF.

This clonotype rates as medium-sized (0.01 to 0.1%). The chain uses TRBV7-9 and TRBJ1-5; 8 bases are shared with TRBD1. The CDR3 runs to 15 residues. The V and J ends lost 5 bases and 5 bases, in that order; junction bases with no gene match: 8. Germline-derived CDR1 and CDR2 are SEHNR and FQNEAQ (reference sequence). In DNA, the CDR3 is TGTGCCAGCAGCGGACAGGGTGGAGGCGATCAGCCCCAGCATTTT. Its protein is CASSGQGGGDQPQHF.

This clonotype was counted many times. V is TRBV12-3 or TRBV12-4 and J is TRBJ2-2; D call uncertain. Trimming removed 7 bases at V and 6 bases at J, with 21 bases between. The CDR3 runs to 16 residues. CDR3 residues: CASTPAKLSRAGELFF. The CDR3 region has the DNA TGTGCCAGCACCCCCGCCAAACTGTCAAGGGCCGGGGAGCTGTTTTTT.

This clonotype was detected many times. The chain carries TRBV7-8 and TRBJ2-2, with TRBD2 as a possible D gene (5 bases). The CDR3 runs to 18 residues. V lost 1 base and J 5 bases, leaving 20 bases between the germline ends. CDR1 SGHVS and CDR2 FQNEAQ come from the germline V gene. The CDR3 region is CASSLGRRGSRETGELFF. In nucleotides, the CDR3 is TGTGCCAGCAGCTTAGGCCGCCGAGGGAGTCGGGAAACCGGGGAGCTGTTTTTT.

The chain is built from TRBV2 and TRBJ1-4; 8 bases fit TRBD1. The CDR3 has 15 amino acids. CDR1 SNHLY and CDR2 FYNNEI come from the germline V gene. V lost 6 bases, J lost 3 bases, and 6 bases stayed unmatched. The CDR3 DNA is TGTGCCAGCAGAGCACAGGGGGTTTCTAATGAAAAACTGTTTTTT. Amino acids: CASRAQGVSNEKLFF.

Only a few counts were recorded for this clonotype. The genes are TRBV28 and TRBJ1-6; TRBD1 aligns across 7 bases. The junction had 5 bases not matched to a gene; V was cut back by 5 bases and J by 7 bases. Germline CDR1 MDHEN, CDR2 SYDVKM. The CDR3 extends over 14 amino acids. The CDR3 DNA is TGTGCCAGCAGTCCCGGGACAGCCAATTCACCCCTCCACTTT. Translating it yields CASSPGTANSPLHF.

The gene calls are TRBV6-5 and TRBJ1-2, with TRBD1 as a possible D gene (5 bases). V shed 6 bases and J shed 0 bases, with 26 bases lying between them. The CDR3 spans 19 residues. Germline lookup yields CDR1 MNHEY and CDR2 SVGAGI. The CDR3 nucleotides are TGTGCCAGCAGCCCAGGGACCCTAACACCAACCCCTGCTAACTATGGCTACACCTTC. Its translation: CASSPGTLTPTPANYGYTF.

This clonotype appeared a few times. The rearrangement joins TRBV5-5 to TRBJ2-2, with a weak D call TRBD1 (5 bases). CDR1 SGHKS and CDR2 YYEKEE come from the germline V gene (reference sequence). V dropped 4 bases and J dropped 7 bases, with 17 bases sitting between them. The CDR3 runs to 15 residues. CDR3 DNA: TGTGCCAGCAGCCCTCAATGGGGCGATATCGGGGAGCTGTTTTTT. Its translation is CASSPQWGDIGELFF.

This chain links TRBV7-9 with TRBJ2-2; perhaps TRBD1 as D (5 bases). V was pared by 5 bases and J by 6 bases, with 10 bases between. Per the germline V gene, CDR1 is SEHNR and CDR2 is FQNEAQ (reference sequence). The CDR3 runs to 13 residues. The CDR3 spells CASSPQGAGELFF. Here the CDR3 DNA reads TGTGCCAGCAGCCCCCAGGGTGCCGGGGAGCTGTTTTTT.

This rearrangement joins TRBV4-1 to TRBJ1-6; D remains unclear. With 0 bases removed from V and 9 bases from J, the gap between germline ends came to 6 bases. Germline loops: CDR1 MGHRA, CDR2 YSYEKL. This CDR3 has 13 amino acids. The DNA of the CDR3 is TGCGCCAGCAGCCAAGAAGGCGGTTCACCCCTCCACTTT. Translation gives CASSQEGGSPLHF.

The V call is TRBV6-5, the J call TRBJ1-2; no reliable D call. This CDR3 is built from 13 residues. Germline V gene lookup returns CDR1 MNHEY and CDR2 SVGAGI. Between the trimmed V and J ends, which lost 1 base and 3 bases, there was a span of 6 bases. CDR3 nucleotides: TGTGCCAGCAGTTACTTGGGGTACTATGGCTACACCTTC. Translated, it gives CASSYLGYYGYTF.

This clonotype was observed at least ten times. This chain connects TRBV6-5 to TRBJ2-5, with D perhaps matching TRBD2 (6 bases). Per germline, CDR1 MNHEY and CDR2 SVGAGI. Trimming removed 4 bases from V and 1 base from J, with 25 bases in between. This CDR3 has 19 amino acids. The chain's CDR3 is CASSSYFSGTRHGQETQYF. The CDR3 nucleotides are TGTGCCAGCAGTTCTTATTTCAGTGGGACTCGACATGGCCAAGAGACCCAGTACTTC.

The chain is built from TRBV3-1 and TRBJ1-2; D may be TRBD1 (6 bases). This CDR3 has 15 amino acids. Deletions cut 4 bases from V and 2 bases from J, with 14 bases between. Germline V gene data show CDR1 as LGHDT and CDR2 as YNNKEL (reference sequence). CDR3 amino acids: CASSPYITGNYGYTF. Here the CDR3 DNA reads TGTGCCAGCAGCCCATACATCACAGGGAACTATGGCTACACCTTC.

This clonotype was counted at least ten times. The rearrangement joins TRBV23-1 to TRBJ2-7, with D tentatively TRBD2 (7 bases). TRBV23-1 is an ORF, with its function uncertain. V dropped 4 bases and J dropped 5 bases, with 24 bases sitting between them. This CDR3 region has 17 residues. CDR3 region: CASSPGTFGGSANEQYF. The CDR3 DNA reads TGCGCCAGCAGTCCTGGGACATTTGGCGGGAGTGCCAACGAGCAGTACTTC.

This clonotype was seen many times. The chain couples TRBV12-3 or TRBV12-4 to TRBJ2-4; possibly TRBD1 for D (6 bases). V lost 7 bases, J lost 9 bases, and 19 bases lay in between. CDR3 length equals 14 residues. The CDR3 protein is CASNANRARGIQYF. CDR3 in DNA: TGTGCCAGCAATGCGAACAGGGCTCGGGGCATTCAGTACTTC.

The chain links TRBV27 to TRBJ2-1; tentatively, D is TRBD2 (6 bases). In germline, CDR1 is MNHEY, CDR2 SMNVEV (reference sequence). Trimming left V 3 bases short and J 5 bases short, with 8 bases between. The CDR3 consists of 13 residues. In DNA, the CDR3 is TGTGCCAGCAGTTTGCGGGGACACAATGAGCAGTTCTTC. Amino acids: CASSLRGHNEQFF.

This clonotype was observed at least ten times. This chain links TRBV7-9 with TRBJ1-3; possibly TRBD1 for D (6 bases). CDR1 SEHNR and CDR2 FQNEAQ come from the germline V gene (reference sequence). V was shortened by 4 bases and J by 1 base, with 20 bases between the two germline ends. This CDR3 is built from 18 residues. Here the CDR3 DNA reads TGTGCCAGCAGCTGGAGAGATACCAGGGGCCCGTCTGGAAACACCATATATTTT. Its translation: CASSWRDTRGPSGNTIYF.